Following are 3 T cell receptor beta chains from one sample sequenced in a study of T cells after yellow fever vaccination. TCRdb itself ran the 5' RACE reads through MiXCR, one entry per CDR3 protein. The table includes 50,000 or so distinct CDR3 sequences, approximately 7.7% detected once. Here the sequenced sample was CD8+ T cells sorted from PBMCs, taken on the day of the first yellow fever vaccination. The source of these receptors is a man between 18 and 29 years old who received the YFV17D yellow fever vaccine.

This clonotype was counted between two and nine times. CDR3 in amino acids: CASPSPLGPGANVLTF. The CDR3 DNA follows: TGTGCCAGCCCAAGTCCTTTGGGGCCAGGGGCCAACGTCCTGACTTTC. The chain is built from TRBV7-9 and TRBJ2-6; weak D call: TRBD1 (5 bases). The CDR3 is made up of 16 amino acids. Germline V lookup: CDR1 SEHNR, CDR2 FQNEAQ (reference sequence). The V and J ends lost 8 bases and 4 bases respectively, with 18 bases between them.

As concerns this clonotype: The junction does not match germline at one end; this may be a read error. This chain connects TRBV4-1 to TRBJ2-2; D perhaps matches TRBD2 (5 bases). This CDR3 has 14 residues. Per the germline V gene, CDR1 is MGHRA and CDR2 is YSYEKL. This CDR3 reads CASSQGLGTGELSF. For the CDR3, the DNA is TGCGCCAGCAGCCAAGGACTGGGCACCGGGGAGCTGTCTTTT.

Many counts were recorded for this clonotype. This chain connects TRBV2 to TRBJ2-7, with D unresolved. The CDR3 totals 10 residues. Trimming left V 8 bases short and J 7 bases short, with 9 bases between. Germline CDR1 and CDR2: SNHLY and FYNNEI. CDR3 amino acids: CASRWGEQYF. The CDR3 DNA follows: TGTGCCAGCCGGTGGGGAGAGCAGTACTTC. Combining the CDR3 with reference TRBV2 and TRBJ2-7 gives the whole variable domain EPEVTQTPSHQVTQMGQEVILRCVPISNHLYFYWYRQILGQKVEFLVSFYNNEISEKSEIFDDQFSVERPDGSNFTLKIRSTKLEDSAMYFCASRWGEQYFGPGTRLTVT.